The 7 T cell receptor beta chains given below trace back to one sample, sequenced in a study of shared clonotypes between healthy human individuals. CD8 cells regarded as naive lacked CD45RO, were positively chosen for CCR7, and omitted terminally differentiated effector memory CD45RA+ cells. Using immunoSEQ multiplex PCR, the repertoire was profiled, and TCRdb retains in-frame clones only, with some absent. The sample shows about 700,000 clones, just over 90% of them seen only once. Sequenced material: naive CD8+ T cells sorted from blood. The source is a man aged 25-40 years in good health.

This sequence joins TRBV27 and TRBJ1-4; D gene uncertain. Germline CDR1 and CDR2: MNHEY and SMNVEV (reference sequence). The ends were cut back, 0 bases at V and 8 bases at J, with 16 bases in the middle. The CDR3 covers 16 residues. The CDR3 spells CASSLSGLLKREKLFF. In DNA, the CDR3 is TGTGCCAGCAGTTTATCCGGCCTCCTAAAGCGGGAAAAACTGTTTTTT.

The J gene is TRBJ2-3, the V gene TRBV30; D not resolved. The CDR3 spans 15 residues. The germline gives CDR1 GTSNPN, CDR2 SVGIG (reference sequence). The V gene lost 3 bases and the J gene lost 4 bases, with 17 bases spanning the gap. CDR3: CAWRLETSAPDTQYF. CDR3 in DNA: TGTGCCTGGAGGCTAGAGACGTCTGCCCCAGATACGCAGTATTTT. The full variable domain, rest sourced from reference TRBV30 and TRBJ2-3, is SQTIHQWPATLVQPVGSPLSLECTVEGTSNPNLYWYRQAAGRGLQLLFYSVGIGQISSEVPQNLSASRPQDRQFILSSKKLLLSDSGFYLCAWRLETSAPDTQYFGPGTRLTVL.

This clone was counted a single time. The rearrangement links TRBV7-9 to TRBJ1-4; the match to TRBD1 covers 9 bases. Germline V gene data show CDR1 as SEHNR and CDR2 as FQNEAQ (reference sequence). The CDR3 is made up of 15 amino acids. Trimming at V came to 6 bases and at J to 8 bases, leaving 10 bases not matched to a gene. This CDR3 reads CASRNTGGGWEKLFF. DNA of the CDR3: TGTGCCAGCAGAAACACAGGGGGCGGATGGGAAAAACTGTTTTTT.

This chain joins TRBV6-1 and TRBJ2-5; D is perhaps TRBD2 (6 bases). The CDR3 contains 18 residues. Germline V lookup: CDR1 MNHNS, CDR2 SASEGT. Trimming pared 0 bases from V and 0 bases from J, leaving 17 bases between. The CDR3 DNA is TGTGCCAGCAGTGAAGCGGGAGTCTGGCGGGATAACCAAGAGACCCAGTACTTC. It translates to CASSEAGVWRDNQETQYF.

This clone is a singleton in its sample. The V call is TRBV9, the J call TRBJ2-7; TRBD1 matches 9 bases. Per the germline V gene, CDR1 is SGDLS and CDR2 is YYNGEE. With 7 bases clipped from V and 9 bases from J, the junction kept 20 bases outside the gene matches. The CDR3 is 16 residues long. This chain's CDR3 is CASGPGGGQGLTGQYF. The CDR3 DNA reads TGTGCCAGCGGCCCCGGAGGGGGACAGGGTCTTACAGGGCAGTACTTC. The entire variable domain, with the rest obtained from reference TRBV9 and TRBJ2-7, is as follows: DSGVTQTPKHLITATGQRVTLRCSPRSGDLSVYWYQQSLDQGLQFLIQYYNGEERAKGNILERFSAQQFPDLHSELNLSSLELGDSALYFCASGPGGGQGLTGQYFGPGTRLTVT.

The V gene is TRBV6-4, the J gene TRBJ2-6; no clear D. The V gene's germline CDR1 is MRHNA and CDR2 SNTAGT. This CDR3 region has 13 residues. V lost 2 bases and J lost 5, with 4 bases in between. The DNA of the CDR3 is TGTGCCAGCAGTGACCCCTGGGCCAACGTCCTGACTTTC. This encodes CASSDPWANVLTF.

The V gene is TRBV16, the J gene TRBJ2-7; D call uncertain. Germline values: CDR1 KGHSY, CDR2 FQNENV. This CDR3 contains 14 residues. Trimming removed 4 bases at V and 3 bases at J, with 13 bases between. CDR3 protein: CASSLSYRNYEQYF. The DNA of the CDR3 is TGTGCCAGCAGCCTTTCGTACCGAAACTACGAGCAGTACTTC.